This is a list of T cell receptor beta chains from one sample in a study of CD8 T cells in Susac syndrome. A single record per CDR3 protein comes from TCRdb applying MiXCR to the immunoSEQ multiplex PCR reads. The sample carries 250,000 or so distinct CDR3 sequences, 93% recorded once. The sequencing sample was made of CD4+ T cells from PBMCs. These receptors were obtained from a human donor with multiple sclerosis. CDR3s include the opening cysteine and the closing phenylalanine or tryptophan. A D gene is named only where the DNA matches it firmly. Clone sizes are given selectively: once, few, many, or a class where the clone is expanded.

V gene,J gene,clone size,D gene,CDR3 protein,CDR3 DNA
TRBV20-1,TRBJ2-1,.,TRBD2,CSAPALGAGGLNEQFF,TGCAGTGCTCCGGCTTTGGGAGCGGGAGGCCTCAATGAGCAGTTCTTC
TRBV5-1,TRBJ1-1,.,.,CASNPPGSGAEAFF,TGCGCCAGCAACCCGCCAGGGTCTGGGGCTGAAGCTTTCTTT
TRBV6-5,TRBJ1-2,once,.,CASSYRAGVDYGYTF,TGTGCCAGCAGTTATCGGGCAGGAGTAGACTATGGCTACACCTTC
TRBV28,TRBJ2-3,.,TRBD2,CASSLPTSGGQGTQYF,TGTGCCAGCAGTTTACCCACTAGCGGGGGGCAGGGGACGCAGTATTTT
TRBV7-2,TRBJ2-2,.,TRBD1,CASSRTGAHTGELFF,TGTGCCAGCAGCCGCACAGGGGCGCACACCGGGGAGCTGTTTTTT
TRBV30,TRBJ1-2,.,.,CAWSPRRGVSYGYTF,TGTGCCTGGAGTCCACGCAGGGGAGTAAGCTATGGCTACACCTTC
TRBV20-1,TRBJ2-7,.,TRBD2,CSAQERSSGGTSIEQYF,TGCAGTGCGCAAGAGAGGTCTAGCGGGGGGACGTCCATCGAGCAGTACTTC
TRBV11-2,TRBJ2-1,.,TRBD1,CASSLDRDSRFF,TGTGCCAGCAGCTTAGATAGGGACAGCAGGTTCTTC
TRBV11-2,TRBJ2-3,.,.,CASSRRGLTDTQYF,TGTGCCAGCAGCCGAAGGGGGTTGACAGATACGCAGTATTTT
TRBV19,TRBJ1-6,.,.,CASSIQGFDSPLHF,TGTGCCAGTAGTATACAGGGATTTGATTCACCCCTCCACTTT
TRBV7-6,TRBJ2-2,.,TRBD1,CASSLARGPPPGELFF,TGTGCCAGCAGCTTAGCGAGGGGGCCCCCCCCCGGGGAGCTGTTTTTT
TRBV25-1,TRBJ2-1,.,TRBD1,CASGGPDGTDYNEQFF,TGTGCCAGCGGCGGACCAGACGGGACAGATTACAATGAGCAGTTCTTC
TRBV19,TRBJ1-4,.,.,CASSLLLRVSTNEKLFF,TGTGCCAGTAGTCTCCTCCTCAGGGTTTCAACTAATGAAAAACTGTTTTTT
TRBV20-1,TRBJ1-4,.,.,CSARATENEKLFF,TGCAGTGCTAGAGCGACCGAAAATGAAAAACTGTTTTTT
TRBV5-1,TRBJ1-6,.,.,CASAGDMGGSLHF,TGCGCCTCAGCAGGGGACATGGGGGGTAGCCTCCACTTT
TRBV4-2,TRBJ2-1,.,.,CASSQSDEQFF,TGTGCCAGCAGCCAGTCCGATGAGCAGTTCTTC
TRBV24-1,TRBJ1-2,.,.,CATSERTGWSGYTF,TGTGCCACCAGTGAACGAACAGGGTGGTCTGGCTACACCTTC
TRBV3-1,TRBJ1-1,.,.,CASSKRSNTEAFF,TGTGCCAGCAGCAAAAGGTCAAACACTGAAGCTTTCTTT
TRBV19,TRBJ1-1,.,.,CASSHGTGGGAFF,TGTGCCAGTAGTCATGGCACGGGAGGGGGAGCTTTCTTT
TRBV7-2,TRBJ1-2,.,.,CASTPSTFYGYTF,TGTGCCAGCACCCCTTCGACCTTTTATGGCTACACCTTC
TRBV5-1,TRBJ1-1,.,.,CASTRVGVLVNTEAFF,TGCGCCAGCACCAGGGTGGGAGTCTTGGTGAACACTGAAGCTTTCTTT
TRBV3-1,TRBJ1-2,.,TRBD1,CASSPLDRVANYGYTF,TGTGCCAGCAGCCCCTTGGACAGGGTAGCTAACTATGGCTACACCTTC
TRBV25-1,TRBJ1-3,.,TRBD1,CASSEPGQLSGNTIYF,TGTGCCAGCAGTGAGCCGGGACAGCTCTCTGGAAACACCATATATTTT
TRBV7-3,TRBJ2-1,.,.,CASSQTGAGGSYNEQFF,TGTGCCAGCAGCCAGACAGGGGCGGGAGGCTCCTACAATGAGCAGTTCTTC
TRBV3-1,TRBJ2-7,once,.,CASSQVNHEQYF,TGTGCCAGCAGCCAAGTAAACCACGAGCAGTACTTC
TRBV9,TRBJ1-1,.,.,CASSRGGGRGTEAFF,TGTGCCAGCAGCCGAGGAGGGGGGCGGGGCACTGAAGCTTTCTTT
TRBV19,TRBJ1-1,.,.,CASRWGARAENTEAFF,TGTGCCAGTAGATGGGGGGCCCGGGCGGAAAACACTGAAGCTTTCTTT
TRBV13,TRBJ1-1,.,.,CASSTRTSLNTEAFF,TGTGCCAGCAGCACCCGGACATCCCTTAACACTGAAGCTTTCTTT
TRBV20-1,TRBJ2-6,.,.,CSASSRGARSGANVLTF,TGCAGTGCTAGTTCTCGGGGGGCCCGCTCTGGGGCCAACGTCCTGACTTTC